This T cell receptor (beta chain) was recorded in a study of blood T cell repertoires in COVID-19. Study at large: PBMCs, B-cell-depleted T cells, or T cells provided the cDNA or gDNA that made up the material.

Those enrolled, adults aged 18 to 89 years, came from fewer than 25 US areas. Grouping used clinical history reported by participants in a survey and questionnaire. All recovered Cohort 3 donors got two negative PCRs, got clearance, or saw symptom resolution. Clones were read by immunoSEQ multiplex PCR, and TCRdb kept only the in-frame ones, dropping some. The sample consists of 95,000 to 150,000 clones, 65% to 85% of them appearing once. The material sequenced was PBMCs or T cells enriched from blood (not recorded which). The clonotype originates from a woman under 40 who had recovered from COVID-19.

This CDR3 reads CASSLVAVSKYEQYF. CDR3 DNA sequence: TGTGCCAGCAGCTTAGTGGCGGTTAGCAAGTACGAGCAGTACTTC. The chain links TRBV7-8 to TRBJ2-7; D ambiguous. V was pared by 1 base and J by 4 bases, with 14 bases between. The germline V gene encodes CDR1 SGHVS and CDR2 FQNEAQ. The CDR3 spans 15 residues. Drawing the rest from reference TRBV7-8 and TRBJ2-7, the complete variable domain is GAGVSQSPRYKVAKRGQDVALRCDPISGHVSLFWYQQALGQGPEFLTYFQNEAQLDKSGLPSDRFFAERPEGSVSTLKIQRTQQEDSAVYLCASSLVAVSKYEQYFGPGTRLTVT.